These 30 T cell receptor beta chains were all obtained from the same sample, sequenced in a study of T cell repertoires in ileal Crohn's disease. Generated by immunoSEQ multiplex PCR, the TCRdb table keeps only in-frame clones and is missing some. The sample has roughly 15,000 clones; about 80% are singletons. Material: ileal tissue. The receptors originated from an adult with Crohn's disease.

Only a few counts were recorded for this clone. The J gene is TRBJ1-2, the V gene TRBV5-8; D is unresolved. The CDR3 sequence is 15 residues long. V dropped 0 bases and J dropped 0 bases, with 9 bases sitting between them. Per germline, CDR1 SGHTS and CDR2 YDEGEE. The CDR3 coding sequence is TGTGCCAGCAGCTTGGACAGTATCGCTAACTATGGCTACACCTTC. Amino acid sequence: CASSLDSIANYGYTF.

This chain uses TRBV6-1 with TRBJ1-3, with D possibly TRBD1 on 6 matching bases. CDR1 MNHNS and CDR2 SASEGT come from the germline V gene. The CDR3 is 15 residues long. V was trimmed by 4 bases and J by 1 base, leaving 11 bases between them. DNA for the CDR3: TGTGCCAGCAGTGTCAAAGGGACATCTGGAAACACCATATATTTT. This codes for CASSVKGTSGNTIYF.

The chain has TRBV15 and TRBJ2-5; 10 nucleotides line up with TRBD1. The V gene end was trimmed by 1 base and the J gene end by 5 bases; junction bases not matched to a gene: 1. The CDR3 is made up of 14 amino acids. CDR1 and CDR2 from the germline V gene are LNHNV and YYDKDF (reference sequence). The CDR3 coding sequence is TGTGCCACCAGCAGAGGACAGGGGGCTGAGACCCAGTACTTC. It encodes CATSRGQGAETQYF.

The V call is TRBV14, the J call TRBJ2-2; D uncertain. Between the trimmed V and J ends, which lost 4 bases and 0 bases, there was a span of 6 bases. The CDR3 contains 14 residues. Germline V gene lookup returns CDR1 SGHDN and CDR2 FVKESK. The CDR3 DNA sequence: TGTGCCAGCAGCCGAGGCGCGAACACCGGGGAGCTGTTTTTT. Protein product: CASSRGANTGELFF. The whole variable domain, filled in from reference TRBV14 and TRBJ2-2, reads EAGVTQFPSHSVIEKGQTVTLRCDPISGHDNLYWYRRVMGKEIKFLLHFVKESKQDESGMPNNRFLAERTGGTYSTLKVQPAELEDSGVYFCASSRGANTGELFFGEGSRLTVL.

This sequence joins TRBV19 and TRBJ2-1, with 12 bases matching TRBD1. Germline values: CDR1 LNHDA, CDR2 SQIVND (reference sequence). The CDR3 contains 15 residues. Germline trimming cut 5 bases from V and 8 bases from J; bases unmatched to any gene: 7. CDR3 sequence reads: CASSPGQGASDEQFF. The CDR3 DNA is TGTGCCAGTAGTCCGGGACAGGGGGCCTCGGATGAGCAGTTCTTC.

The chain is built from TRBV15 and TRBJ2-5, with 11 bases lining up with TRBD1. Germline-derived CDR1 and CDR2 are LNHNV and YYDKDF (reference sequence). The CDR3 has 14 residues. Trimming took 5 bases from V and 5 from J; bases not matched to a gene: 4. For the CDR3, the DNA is TGTGCCACCAGCCGGACAGGGGGCATCGAGACCCAGTACTTC. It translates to CATSRTGGIETQYF.

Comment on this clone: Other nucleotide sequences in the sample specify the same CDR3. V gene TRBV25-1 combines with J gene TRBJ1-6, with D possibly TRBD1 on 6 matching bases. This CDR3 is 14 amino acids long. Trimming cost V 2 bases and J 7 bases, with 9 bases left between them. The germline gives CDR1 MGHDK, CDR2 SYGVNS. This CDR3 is CASSEVQGNSPLHF. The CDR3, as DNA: TGTGCCAGCAGTGAAGTTCAGGGGAATTCACCCCTCCACTTT.

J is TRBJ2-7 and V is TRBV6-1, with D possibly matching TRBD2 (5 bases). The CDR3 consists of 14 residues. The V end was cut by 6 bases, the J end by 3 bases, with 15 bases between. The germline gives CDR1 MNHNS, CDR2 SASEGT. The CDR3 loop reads CASRTPSGNYEQYV. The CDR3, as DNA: TGTGCCAGCAGGACCCCAAGCGGTAACTACGAGCAGTACGTC.

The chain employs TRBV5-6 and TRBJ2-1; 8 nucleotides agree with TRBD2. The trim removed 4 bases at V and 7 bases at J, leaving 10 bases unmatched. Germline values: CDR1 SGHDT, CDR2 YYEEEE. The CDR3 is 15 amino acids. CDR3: CASSGAGAPGNEQFF. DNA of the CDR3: TGTGCCAGCAGCGGAGCGGGAGCCCCCGGGAATGAGCAGTTCTTC.

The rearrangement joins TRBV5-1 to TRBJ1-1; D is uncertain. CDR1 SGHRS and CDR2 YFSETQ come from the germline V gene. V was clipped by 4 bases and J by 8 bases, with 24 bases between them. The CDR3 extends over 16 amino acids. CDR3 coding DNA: TGCGCCAGCAGCCGTCCTCCACCGGGCAGGACTCTCGAAGCTTTCTTT. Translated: CASSRPPPGRTLEAFF.

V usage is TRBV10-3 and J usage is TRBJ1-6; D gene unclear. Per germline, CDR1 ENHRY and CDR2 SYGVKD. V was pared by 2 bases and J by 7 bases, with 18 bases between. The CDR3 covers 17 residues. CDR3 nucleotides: TGTGCCATCAGTGAGCCCATAGGACGGGAGGAGAATTCACCCCTCCACTTT. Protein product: CAISEPIGREENSPLHF.

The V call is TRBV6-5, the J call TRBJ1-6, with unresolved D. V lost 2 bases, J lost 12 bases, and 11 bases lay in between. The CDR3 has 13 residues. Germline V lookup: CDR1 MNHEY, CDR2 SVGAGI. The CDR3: CASSYISVGPLHF. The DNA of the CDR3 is TGTGCCAGCAGTTACATATCGGTCGGACCCCTCCACTTT.

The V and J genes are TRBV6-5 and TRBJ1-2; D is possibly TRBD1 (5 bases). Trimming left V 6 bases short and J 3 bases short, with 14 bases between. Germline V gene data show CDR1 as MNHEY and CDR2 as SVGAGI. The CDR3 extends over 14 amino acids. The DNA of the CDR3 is TGTGCCAGCAGAACGTTTGGGGGGTACTATGGCTACACCTTC. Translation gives CASRTFGGYYGYTF.

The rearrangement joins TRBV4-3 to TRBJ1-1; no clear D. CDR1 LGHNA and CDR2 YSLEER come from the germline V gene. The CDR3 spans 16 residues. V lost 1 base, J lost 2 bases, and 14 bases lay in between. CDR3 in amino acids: CASSQGGSPRNTEAFF. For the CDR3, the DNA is TGCGCCAGCAGCCAAGGAGGGAGCCCCCGTAACACTGAAGCTTTCTTT.

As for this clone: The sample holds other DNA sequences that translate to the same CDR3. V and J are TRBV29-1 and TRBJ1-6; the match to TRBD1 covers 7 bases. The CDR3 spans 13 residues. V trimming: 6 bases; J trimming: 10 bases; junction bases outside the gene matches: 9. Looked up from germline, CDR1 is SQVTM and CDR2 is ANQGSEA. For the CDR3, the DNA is TGCAGCGTCCAAGAGGGGGCGTTGTCACCCCTCCACTTT. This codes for CSVQEGALSPLHF. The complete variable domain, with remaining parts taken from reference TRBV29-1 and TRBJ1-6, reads SAVISQKPSRDICQRGTSLTIQCQVDSQVTMMFWYRQQPGQSLTLIATANQGSEATYESGFVIDKFPISRPNLTFSTLTVSNMSPEDSSIYLCSVQEGALSPLHFGNGTRLTVT.

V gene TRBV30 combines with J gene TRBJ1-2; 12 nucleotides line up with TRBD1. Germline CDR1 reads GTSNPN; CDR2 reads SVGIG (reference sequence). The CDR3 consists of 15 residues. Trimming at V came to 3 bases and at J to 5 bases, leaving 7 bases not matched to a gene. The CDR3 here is CAWRPRDRGPYGYTF. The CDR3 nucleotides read TGTGCCTGGAGGCCACGGGACAGGGGGCCATATGGCTACACCTTC.

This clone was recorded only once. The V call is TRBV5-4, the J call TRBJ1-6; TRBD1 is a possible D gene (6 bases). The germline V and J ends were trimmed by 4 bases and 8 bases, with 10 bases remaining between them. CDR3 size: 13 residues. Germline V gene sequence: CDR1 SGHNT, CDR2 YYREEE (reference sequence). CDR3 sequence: CASSAGQYSPLHF. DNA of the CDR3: TGTGCCAGCAGCGCCGGACAGTATTCACCCCTCCACTTT.

This CDR3 is CASIGGTDKSPAYGYTF. CDR3 in DNA: TGTGCCAGTATCGGAGGGACAGACAAATCTCCGGCTTATGGCTACACCTTC. The chain combines TRBV19 with TRBJ1-2; 7 bases match TRBD1. The CDR3 contains 17 residues. Unmatched junction bases numbered 19, after V lost 7 bases and J lost 5 bases. Germline CDR1 LNHDA, CDR2 SQIVND (reference sequence).

In nucleotides, the CDR3 is TGTGCTAGTGGCGCGGAGGGGGCTGGCGAAGCTTTCTTT. As protein: CASGAEGAGEAFF. This rearrangement joins TRBV12-5 to TRBJ1-1; 7 nucleotides line up with TRBD1. The CDR3 loop spans 13 amino acids. V was clipped by 6 bases and J by 8 bases; unmatched bases: 9. Per the germline V gene, CDR1 is LGHNT and CDR2 is FRNRAP.

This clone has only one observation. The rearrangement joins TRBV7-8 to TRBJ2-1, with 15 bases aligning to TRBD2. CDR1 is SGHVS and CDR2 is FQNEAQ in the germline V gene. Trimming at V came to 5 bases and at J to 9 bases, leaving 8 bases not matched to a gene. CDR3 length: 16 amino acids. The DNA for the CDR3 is TGTGCCAGCAGCCCAAGGACTAGCGGGGGGGCGGGTGAGCAGTTCTTC. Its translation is CASSPRTSGGAGEQFF.

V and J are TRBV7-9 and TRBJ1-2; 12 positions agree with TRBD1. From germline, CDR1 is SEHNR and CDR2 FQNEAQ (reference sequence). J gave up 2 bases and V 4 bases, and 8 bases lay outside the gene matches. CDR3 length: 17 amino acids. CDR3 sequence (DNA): TGTGCCAGCAGCTCGGGACAGGGGGCATCTCCGAACTATGGCTACACCTTC. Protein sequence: CASSSGQGASPNYGYTF.

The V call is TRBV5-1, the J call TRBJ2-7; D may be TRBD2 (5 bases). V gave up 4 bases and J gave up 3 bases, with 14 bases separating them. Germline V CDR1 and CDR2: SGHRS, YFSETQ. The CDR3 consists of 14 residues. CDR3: CASSPAGKVYEQYF. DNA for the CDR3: TGCGCCAGCAGCCCGGCCGGGAAGGTCTACGAGCAGTACTTC.

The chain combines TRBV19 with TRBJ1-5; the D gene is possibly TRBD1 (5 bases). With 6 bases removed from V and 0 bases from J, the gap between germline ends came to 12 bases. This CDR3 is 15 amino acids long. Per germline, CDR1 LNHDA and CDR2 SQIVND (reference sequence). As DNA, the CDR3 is TGTGCCAGTAGGAGACAGAGTTATAGCAATCAGCCCCAGCATTTT. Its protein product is CASRRQSYSNQPQHF.

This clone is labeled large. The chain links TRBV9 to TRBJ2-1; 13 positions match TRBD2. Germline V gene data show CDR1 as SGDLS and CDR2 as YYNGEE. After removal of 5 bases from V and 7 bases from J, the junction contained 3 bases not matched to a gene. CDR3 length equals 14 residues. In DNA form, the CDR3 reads TGTGCCAGCAGTGGGACTAGCGGGATTAATGAGCAGTTCTTC. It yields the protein CASSGTSGINEQFF.

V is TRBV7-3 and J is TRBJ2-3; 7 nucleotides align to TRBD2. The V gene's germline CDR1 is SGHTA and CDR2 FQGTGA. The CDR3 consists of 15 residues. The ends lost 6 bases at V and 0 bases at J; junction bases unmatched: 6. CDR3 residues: CASSQTSSSTDTQYF. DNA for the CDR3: TGTGCCAGCAGTCAGACTAGCAGTAGCACAGATACGCAGTATTTT.

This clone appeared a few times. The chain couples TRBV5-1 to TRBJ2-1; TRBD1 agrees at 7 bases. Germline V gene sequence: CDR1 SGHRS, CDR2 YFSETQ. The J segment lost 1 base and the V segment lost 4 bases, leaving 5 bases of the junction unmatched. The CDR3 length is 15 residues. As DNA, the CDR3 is TGCGCCAGCAGCCCCGGGACAGCGTCCTACAATGAGCAGTTCTTC. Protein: CASSPGTASYNEQFF. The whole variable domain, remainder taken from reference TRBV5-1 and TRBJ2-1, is KAGVTQTPRYLIKTRGQQVTLSCSPISGHRSVSWYQQTPGQGLQFLFEYFSETQRNKGNFPGRFSGRQFSNSRSEMNVSTLELGDSALYLCASSPGTASYNEQFFGPGTRLTVL.

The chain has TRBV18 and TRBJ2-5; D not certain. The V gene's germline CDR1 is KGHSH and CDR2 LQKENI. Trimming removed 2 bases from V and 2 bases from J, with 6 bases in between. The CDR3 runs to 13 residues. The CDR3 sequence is CASSPTQQETQYF. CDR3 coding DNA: TGTGCCAGCTCACCAACACAGCAAGAGACCCAGTACTTC.

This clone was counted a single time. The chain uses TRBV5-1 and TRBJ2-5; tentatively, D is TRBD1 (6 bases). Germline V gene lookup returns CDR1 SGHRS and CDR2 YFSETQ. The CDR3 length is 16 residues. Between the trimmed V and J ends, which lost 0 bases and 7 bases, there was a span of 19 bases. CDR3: CASSLARTAAPGTQYF. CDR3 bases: TGCGCCAGCAGCTTGGCCCGGACAGCGGCCCCGGGGACCCAGTACTTC. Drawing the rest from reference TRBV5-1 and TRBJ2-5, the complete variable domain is KAGVTQTPRYLIKTRGQQVTLSCSPISGHRSVSWYQQTPGQGLQFLFEYFSETQRNKGNFPGRFSGRQFSNSRSEMNVSTLELGDSALYLCASSLARTAAPGTQYFGPGTRLLVL.

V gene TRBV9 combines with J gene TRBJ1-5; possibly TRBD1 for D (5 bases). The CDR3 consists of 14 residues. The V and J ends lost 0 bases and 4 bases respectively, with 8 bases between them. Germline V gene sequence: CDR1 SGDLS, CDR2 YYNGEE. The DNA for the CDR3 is TGTGCCAGCAGCGTAGGGCAGGGTAATCAGCCCCAGCATTTT. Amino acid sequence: CASSVGQGNQPQHF.

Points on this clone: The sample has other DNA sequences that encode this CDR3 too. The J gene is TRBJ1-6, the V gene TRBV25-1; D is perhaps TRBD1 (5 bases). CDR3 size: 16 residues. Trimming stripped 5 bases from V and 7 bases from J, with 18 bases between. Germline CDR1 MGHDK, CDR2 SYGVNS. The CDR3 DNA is TGTGCCAGCAGTACCCGGGGGGGATCGGGAAATTCACCCCTCCACTTT. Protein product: CASSTRGGSGNSPLHF.